Presented here are 32 T cell receptor beta chains from one specimen sequenced in a study of blood T cell repertoires in COVID-19. Only in-frame clones appear in the TCRdb table, and some are missing; sequencing was by immunoSEQ multiplex PCR. The sample lists around 37,000 clones, approximately 74% occurring once. The sample was peripheral blood. These receptor sequences come from a man between 65 and 80 years old with COVID-19, enrolled during active disease.

V gene TRBV3-1 (or the pseudogene TRBV3-2) combines with J gene TRBJ2-7, with TRBD1 identical over 9 bases. V shed 8 bases, J shed 2 bases, and the junction held 7 bases outside the gene matches. This CDR3 has 14 amino acids. CDR1 and CDR2 from the germline V gene are LGHDT and YNNKEL (reference sequence). The CDR3 nucleotides read TGTGCCAGCGCTTCCGGGACAGGGACCTACGAGCAGTACTTC. The encoded protein is CASASGTGTYEQYF.

This clone is medium-sized. This sequence joins TRBV29-1 and TRBJ2-7, with 10 bases matching TRBD1. Germline-derived CDR1 and CDR2 are SQVTM and ANQGSEA. V lost 1 base, J lost 5 bases, and 2 bases stayed unmatched. This CDR3 region has 13 residues. Written as DNA, the CDR3 is TGCAGCGTTGAAGGGGACAGGGGAAACGAGCAGTACTTC. It yields the protein CSVEGDRGNEQYF.

The chain links TRBV10-3 to TRBJ1-1; 12 positions match TRBD1. Germline values: CDR1 ENHRY, CDR2 SYGVKD. V trimming: 7 bases; J trimming: 4 bases; junction bases outside the gene matches: 16. This CDR3 has 18 amino acids. The CDR3 DNA is TGTGCCATCACCGCTCCTCCGGGACAGGGGGCACTAGGCACTGAAGCTTTCTTT. This translates into CAITAPPGQGALGTEAFF.

This clone was seen more than once but under ten times. V usage is TRBV7-3 and J usage is TRBJ2-1; TRBD1 agrees at 11 bases. CDR1 SGHTA and CDR2 FQGTGA come from the germline V gene. CDR3 length equals 14 residues. V dropped 6 bases and J dropped 4; count of bases not matched to a gene: 2. Written as DNA, the CDR3 is TGTGCCAGCAGTGGGACAGGGGGGTACAATGAGCAGTTCTTC. Its protein product is CASSGTGGYNEQFF.

This rearrangement joins TRBV18 to TRBJ2-7; 8 nucleotides line up with TRBD2. The trim removed 11 bases at V and 6 bases at J, leaving 12 bases unmatched. The CDR3 totals 13 residues. Germline V gene data show CDR1 as KGHSH and CDR2 as LQKENI. The CDR3 DNA follows: TGTGCCTCCCGCGGGGGGATCCCAACCGAGCAGTACTTC. It translates to CASRGGIPTEQYF.

The CDR3 region has the DNA TGTGCCAGCAGCCCTTTGGACAGGCAAACTGAAAAACTGTTTTTT. Residues: CASSPLDRQTEKLFF. The chain recombines TRBV3-1 (or the pseudogene TRBV3-2) with TRBJ1-4; 7 bases fit TRBD1. This CDR3 region has 15 residues. Germline V gene data show CDR1 as LGHDT and CDR2 as YNNKEL (reference sequence). With V trimmed by 4 bases and J by 7 bases, 9 bases remained unmatched.

The chain couples TRBV19 to TRBJ2-3; 7 bases match TRBD2. With 6 bases clipped from V and 1 base from J, the junction kept 4 bases outside the gene matches. Germline CDR1 reads LNHDA; CDR2 reads SQIVND (reference sequence). This CDR3 is 14 amino acids long. CDR3 amino acids: CASSLTSGTDTQYF. The CDR3 nucleotides read TGTGCCAGTAGCCTAACTAGCGGCACAGATACGCAGTATTTT.

J is TRBJ2-2 and V is TRBV7-7; 9 nucleotides align to TRBD2. This CDR3 has 14 residues. From germline, CDR1 is SSHAT and CDR2 FNYEAQ (reference sequence). DNA for the CDR3: TGTGCTAGCGGACCGCGGGGGGGCGAGGGGGAGCTGTTTTTT. As protein: CASGPRGGEGELFF.

V and J are TRBV28 and TRBJ2-7, with D maybe TRBD1 (5 bases). The CDR3 extends over 12 amino acids. CDR1 is MDHEN and CDR2 is SYDVKM in the germline V gene. V gave up 8 bases and J gave up 2 bases, with 10 bases separating them. CDR3 DNA: TGTGCCAGCGGCCAGGGTCCCTACGAGCAGTACTTC. Translation: CASGQGPYEQYF.

The chain recombines TRBV2 with TRBJ2-7, with D possibly matching TRBD2 (6 bases). Germline CDR1 is SNHLY and CDR2 is FYNNEI. CDR3 length equals 14 residues. V was shortened by 5 bases and J by 4 bases, with 15 bases between the two germline ends. The CDR3 protein is CASSSRGLAYEQYF. CDR3 in DNA: TGTGCCAGCAGTTCCCGGGGACTTGCGTACGAGCAGTACTTC.

The chain is built from TRBV5-4 and TRBJ2-1; 7 nucleotides align to TRBD2. Germline loops: CDR1 SGHNT, CDR2 YYREEE (reference sequence). This CDR3 is built from 16 residues. With V trimmed by 0 bases and J by 7 bases, 10 bases remained unmatched. CDR3 nucleotide sequence: TGTGCCAGCAGCTTGGACGGCGGGAGCATAGGGAATGAGCAGTTCTTC. Its translation is CASSLDGGSIGNEQFF.

This clone was seen just once. The rearrangement links TRBV20-1 to TRBJ1-2, with no clear D. V lost 3 bases and J lost 2, with 7 bases in between. This CDR3 has 12 residues. The germline gives CDR1 DFQATT, CDR2 SNEGSKA (reference sequence). CDR3 protein: CSASSENYGYTF. The CDR3 DNA is TGCAGTGCTAGTTCGGAGAACTATGGCTACACCTTC.

The V and J genes are TRBV18 and TRBJ1-1; D is unresolved. The CDR3 has 13 residues. Germline CDR1 reads KGHSH; CDR2 reads LQKENI. V shed 2 bases and J shed 2 bases, with 6 bases lying between them. CDR3 sequence reads: CASSPRGNTEAFF. The CDR3 coding sequence is TGTGCCAGCTCACCAAGAGGAAACACTGAAGCTTTCTTT. Together with reference TRBV18 and TRBJ1-1, the CDR3 gives the full variable domain: NAGVMQNPRHLVRRRGQEARLRCSPMKGHSHVYWYRQLPEEGLKFMVYLQKENIIDESGMPKERFSAEFPKEGPSILRIQQVVRGDSAAYFCASSPRGNTEAFFGQGTRLTVV.

This clone turned up a few times. The chain uses TRBV7-9 and TRBJ2-7; D possibly corresponds to TRBD2 (6 bases). Germline V lookup: CDR1 SEHNR, CDR2 FQNEAQ (reference sequence). CDR3 size: 11 residues. CDR3 DNA: TGTGCTGTCGGAGGGAGCTACGAGCAGTACTTC. Protein product: CAVGGSYEQYF.

CDR3 sequence reads: CASSELDRGKDQPQHF. Here the CDR3 DNA reads TGTGCCAGCAGTGAACTCGACAGGGGGAAGGATCAGCCCCAGCATTTT. This sequence joins TRBV27 and TRBJ1-5, with 9 bases that match TRBD1. The CDR3 runs 16 residues. Trimming removed 5 bases from V and 5 bases from J; junction bases left unmatched: 10. Germline CDR1 MNHEY, CDR2 SMNVEV (reference sequence).

The J gene is TRBJ2-5, the V gene TRBV27; D may be TRBD1 (5 bases). Germline V lookup: CDR1 MNHEY, CDR2 SMNVEV (reference sequence). The CDR3 covers 13 residues. The germline V and J ends were trimmed by 5 bases and 5 bases, with 12 bases remaining between them. CDR3 region: CASSIRVRETQYF. CDR3 in DNA: TGTGCCAGCAGTATCAGGGTTCGTGAGACCCAGTACTTC.

The chain carries TRBV4-2 and TRBJ1-2; D possibly corresponds to TRBD1 (6 bases). Germline values: CDR1 LGHNA, CDR2 YNFKEQ. V dropped 0 bases and J dropped 4 bases, with 18 bases sitting between them. The CDR3 length is 17 residues. The DNA for the CDR3 is TGTGCCAGCAGCCAAGATAAAGTCCAGGGGACGATCTATGGCTACACCTTC. Translation: CASSQDKVQGTIYGYTF.

The chain uses TRBV4-1 and TRBJ1-2; the D is unclear. This CDR3 comprises 15 residues. CDR1 MGHRA and CDR2 YSYEKL come from the germline V gene. V was cut by 0 bases and J by 2 bases, with 10 bases left in between. Written as DNA, the CDR3 is TGCGCCAGCAGCCAAGAAAGTAGATTAAACTATGGCTACACCTTC. The encoded protein is CASSQESRLNYGYTF.

This clone was seen a few times. This rearrangement joins TRBV19 to TRBJ1-1; D possibly corresponds to TRBD1 (6 bases). CDR1 is LNHDA and CDR2 is SQIVND in the germline V gene (reference sequence). V was cut by 5 bases and J by 4 bases, with 14 bases left in between. This CDR3 region has 14 residues. CDR3 nucleotides: TGTGCCAGTAGTTTAGGGGGGCATAGCACTGAAGCTTTCTTT. Protein: CASSLGGHSTEAFF.

The chain links TRBV19 to TRBJ1-4; D perhaps matches TRBD1 (6 bases). There are 15 residues in the CDR3. V was clipped by 8 bases and J by 5 bases, with 18 bases between them. Per the germline V gene, CDR1 is LNHDA and CDR2 is SQIVND (reference sequence). CDR3 nucleotides: TGTGCCAGTCGCTTACGAGGGGGTTCGAATGAAAAACTGTTTTTT. This translates into CASRLRGGSNEKLFF. Based on the CDR3 plus reference TRBV19 and TRBJ1-4, the full variable domain is DGGITQSPKYLFRKEGQNVTLSCEQNLNHDAMYWYRQDPGQGLRLIYYSQIVNDFQKGDIAEGYSVSREKKESFPLTVTSAQKNPTAFYLCASRLRGGSNEKLFFGSGTQLSVL.

The rearrangement joins TRBV6-4 to TRBJ1-5; 7 bases fit TRBD1. With V trimmed by 3 bases and J by 6 bases, 8 bases remained unmatched. Germline V gene data show CDR1 as MRHNA and CDR2 as SNTAGT. The CDR3 sequence is 15 residues long. The CDR3 spells CASSDKAGGSQPQHF. The CDR3 DNA follows: TGTGCCAGCAGTGATAAAGCAGGGGGAAGTCAGCCCCAGCATTTT.

This rearrangement joins TRBV18 to TRBJ1-2, with 7 positions matching TRBD1. Trimming cost V 3 bases and J 4 bases; bases outside gene matches: 5. In germline, CDR1 is KGHSH, CDR2 LQKENI. The CDR3 is 14 residues long. CDR3 sequence reads: CASSPPSGGYGYTF. The CDR3 bases are TGTGCCAGCTCACCGCCCTCAGGGGGCTATGGCTACACCTTC.

The chain carries TRBV7-9 and TRBJ2-7; 10 bases fit TRBD2. Germline CDR1 reads SEHNR; CDR2 reads FQNEAQ (reference sequence). This CDR3 is 16 amino acids long. V dropped 4 bases and J dropped 3; count of bases not matched to a gene: 9. The CDR3 bases are TGTGCCAGCAGCTCCCTAAGCGGGAGGGCCTTCTACGAGCAGTACTTC. Its protein is CASSSLSGRAFYEQYF. Using reference TRBV7-9 and TRBJ2-7 for the parts outside the CDR3, the full variable domain is DTGVSQNPRHKITKRGQNVTFRCDPISEHNRLYWYRQTLGQGPEFLTYFQNEAQLEKSRLLSDRFSAERPKGSFSTLEIQRTEQGDSAMYLCASSSLSGRAFYEQYFGPGTRLTVT.

This chain connects TRBV6-5 to TRBJ2-7, with D unresolved. This CDR3 is 12 amino acids long. From germline, CDR1 is MNHEY and CDR2 SVGAGI. V dropped 6 bases and J dropped 2 bases, with 8 bases sitting between them. CDR3 nucleotide sequence: TGTGCCAGCAGAACACAAACCTACGAGCAGTACTTC. This sequence encodes CASRTQTYEQYF.

This clone was recorded a few times. The V and J genes are TRBV14 and TRBJ2-3; 12 bases fit TRBD2. Germline values: CDR1 SGHDN, CDR2 FVKESK. The V segment lost 3 bases and the J segment 0 bases; nucleotides outside the gene matches: 10. There are 19 residues in the CDR3. As DNA, the CDR3 is TGTGCCAGCAGCCACCTGGTGTCTAGCGGGAGGGCTAGCACAGATACGCAGTATTTT. This encodes CASSHLVSSGRASTDTQYF. Supplemented by reference TRBV14 and TRBJ2-3, the full variable domain reads EAGVTQFPSHSVIEKGQTVTLRCDPISGHDNLYWYRRVMGKEIKFLLHFVKESKQDESGMPNNRFLAERTGGTYSTLKVQPAELEDSGVYFCASSHLVSSGRASTDTQYFGPGTRLTVL.

Many counts were recorded for this clone. The rearrangement links TRBV18 to TRBJ2-1, with 7 bases aligning to TRBD1. Germline CDR1 KGHSH, CDR2 LQKENI. Trimming cost V 5 bases and J 8 bases; bases outside gene matches: 12. This CDR3 is 15 amino acids long. The CDR3 DNA reads as TGTGCCAGCTCAAGGGACAGCCCCCAATGGGATGAGCAGTTCTTC. Translation gives CASSRDSPQWDEQFF.

CDR3 nucleotides: TGCGCCAGCAGCCTCCGGGGAGGGGTATCCTACAATGAGCAGTTCTTC. It specifies CASSLRGGVSYNEQFF. This sequence joins TRBV4-3 and TRBJ2-1, with TRBD2 matching over 7 bases. This CDR3 region has 16 residues. V lost 4 bases, J lost 1 base, and 7 bases stayed unmatched. CDR1 and CDR2 (germline): LGHNA, YSLEER.

The chain recombines TRBV7-8 with TRBJ2-7, with 14 bases lining up with TRBD2. V shed 5 bases, J shed 10 bases, and the junction held 7 bases outside the gene matches. The CDR3 runs 14 residues. Germline V gene sequence: CDR1 SGHVS, CDR2 FQNEAQ. For the CDR3, the DNA is TGTGCCAGCAGCCCCGGGACTAGCGGGAGACACCAGTACTTC. It is translated as CASSPGTSGRHQYF.

The sample holds a few counts of this clone. The rearrangement joins TRBV5-1 to TRBJ2-7, with TRBD1 matching over 8 bases. This CDR3 is 15 amino acids long. V shed 0 bases, J shed 0 bases, and the junction held 2 bases outside the gene matches. In germline, CDR1 is SGHRS, CDR2 YFSETQ. The CDR3 nucleotides read TGCGCCAGCAGCTTGGGGACAGGGCCCTCCTACGAGCAGTACTTC. The encoded protein is CASSLGTGPSYEQYF.

Comments on this clone: One end of the junction varies from germline; a read error may be responsible. This chain joins TRBV2 and TRBJ1-4, with 9 bases identical to TRBD1. CDR1 is SNHLY and CDR2 is FYNNEI in the germline V gene. CDR3 length: 14 amino acids. CDR3: CASSLGTGGRPEVF. The CDR3 nucleotides are TGTGCCAGCAGCCTTGGAACAGGGGGCCGCCCGGAGGTTTTT.

The chain has TRBV7-9 and TRBJ2-7; 8 bases are shared with TRBD2. V was clipped by 1 base and J by 7 bases; unmatched bases: 6. The CDR3 length is 14 residues. CDR1 SEHNR and CDR2 FQNEAQ come from the germline V gene (reference sequence). The CDR3 is CASSLGGLAGEQYF. CDR3 nucleotides: TGTGCCAGCAGCTTAGGTGGACTAGCTGGGGAGCAGTACTTC.

The chain couples TRBV4-3 to TRBJ2-2, with 11 bases lining up with TRBD2. J was trimmed by 5 bases and V by 1 base; bases with no gene match: 6. The CDR3 sequence is 17 residues long. CDR1 LGHNA and CDR2 YSLEER come from the germline V gene. CDR3 loop: CASSQGGLAGGTGELFF. The DNA for the CDR3 is TGCGCCAGCAGCCAAGGGGGGCTAGCGGGGGGAACCGGGGAGCTGTTTTTT.